This TCR beta chain was recovered during a study of early T cells in non-severe SARS-CoV-2 infection. About the study: Alpha and beta chains were unpaired, from unsorted whole-blood bulk RNA.

Unique molecular identifiers were attached to individual cDNA molecules. In TCRdb, the 5' RACE reads were re-called with MiXCR into one record per CDR3 protein. Counted here are more than 60,000 distinct CDR3 sequences, just under 5% occurring once; the ten biggest clones make up around 5%. Trimming cost V 6 bases and J 5 bases, with 16 bases left between them. Germline V gene data show CDR1 as LNHDA and CDR2 as SQIVND (reference sequence). The CDR3 is 15 residues long. Whole-study findings and limits: VDJdb-based matching was biased toward anti-spike CD8 responses and missed private and CD4 specificities.

A remark on this clonotype: Its specificity is unknown.

The rearrangement links TRBV19 to TRBJ2-2; D gene unclear. The sequence derives from an adult who was a healthcare worker with PCR-confirmed SARS-CoV-2 infection or an uninfected control (not recorded which). The sample consisted of whole blood. For the CDR3, the DNA is TGTGCCAGTAGGCAAGGCGGCCCGATGACCGGGGAGCTGTTTTTT. Translated: CASRQGGPMTGELFF.